This T cell receptor beta chain derives from a study of neurological immune-mediated disorders. Germline CDR1 SGHRS, CDR2 YFSETQ. V lost 0 bases to trimming and J lost 4 bases, with 10 bases between them. The CDR3 runs to 14 residues. Some 1 million sorted CD4+ or CD8+ T cells made each library. The authors made cDNA by 5'RACE with 10-nucleotide random UMIs. In TCRdb, the 5' RACE reads were re-called with MiXCR into one record per CDR3 protein. The sample lists approximately 18,000 distinct CDR3 sequences; under 4% were seen once. Ten or more counts support this clonotype. Antigen specificity is unknown. Study observations and caveats: Multiple sclerosis was found to have the least TCR clonal expansion, below healthy controls, and HTLV-1-associated myelopathy the most.

The sequence was collected from a woman aged 35 to 49 in good health. The V and J genes are TRBV5-1 and TRBJ1-2; TRBD1 is a possible D gene (6 bases). Specimen: CD8+ T cells from blood. CDR3 DNA sequence: TGCGCCAGCAGCTTGGGACAGGAGGGCTATGGCTACACCTTC. Its protein product is CASSLGQEGYGYTF.